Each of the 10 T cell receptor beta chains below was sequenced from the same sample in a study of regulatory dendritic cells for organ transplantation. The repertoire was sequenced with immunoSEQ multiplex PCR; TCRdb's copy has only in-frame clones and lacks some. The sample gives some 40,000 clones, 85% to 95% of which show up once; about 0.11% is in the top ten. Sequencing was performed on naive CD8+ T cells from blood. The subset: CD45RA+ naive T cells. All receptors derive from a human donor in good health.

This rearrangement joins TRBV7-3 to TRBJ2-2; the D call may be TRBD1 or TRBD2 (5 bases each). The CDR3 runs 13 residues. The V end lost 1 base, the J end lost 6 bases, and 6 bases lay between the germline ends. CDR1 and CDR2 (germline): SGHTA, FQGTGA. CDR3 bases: TGTGCCAGCAGCTTAATGGGGGCCGGGGAGCTGTTTTTT. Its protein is CASSLMGAGELFF.

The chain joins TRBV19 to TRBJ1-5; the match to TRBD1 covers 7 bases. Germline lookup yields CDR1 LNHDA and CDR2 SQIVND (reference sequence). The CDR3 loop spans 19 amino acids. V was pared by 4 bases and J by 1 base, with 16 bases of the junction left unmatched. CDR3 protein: CASSTATGLVVRSNQPQHF. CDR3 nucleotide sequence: TGTGCCAGTAGTACGGCGACAGGGTTAGTAGTAAGAAGCAATCAGCCCCAGCATTTT. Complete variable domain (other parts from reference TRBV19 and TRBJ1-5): DGGITQSPKYLFRKEGQNVTLSCEQNLNHDAMYWYRQDPGQGLRLIYYSQIVNDFQKGDIAEGYSVSREKKESFPLTVTSAQKNPTAFYLCASSTATGLVVRSNQPQHFGDGTRLSIL.

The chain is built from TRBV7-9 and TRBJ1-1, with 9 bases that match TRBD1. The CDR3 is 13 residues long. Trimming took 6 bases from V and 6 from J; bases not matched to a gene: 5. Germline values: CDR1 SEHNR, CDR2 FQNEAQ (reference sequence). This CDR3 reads CASSRTGGSEAFF. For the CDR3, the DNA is TGTGCCAGCAGTCGAACAGGGGGCTCTGAAGCTTTCTTT. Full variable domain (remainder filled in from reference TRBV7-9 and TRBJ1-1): DTGVSQNPRHKITKRGQNVTFRCDPISEHNRLYWYRQTLGQGPEFLTYFQNEAQLEKSRLLSDRFSAERPKGSFSTLEIQRTEQGDSAMYLCASSRTGGSEAFFGQGTRLTVV.

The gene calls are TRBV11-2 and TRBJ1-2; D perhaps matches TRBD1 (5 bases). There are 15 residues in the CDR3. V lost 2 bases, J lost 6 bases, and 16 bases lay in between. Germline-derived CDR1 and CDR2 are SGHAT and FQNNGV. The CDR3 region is CASSLLSGQGDGYTF. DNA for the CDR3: TGTGCCAGCAGCTTATTGAGTGGGCAGGGTGATGGCTACACCTTC.

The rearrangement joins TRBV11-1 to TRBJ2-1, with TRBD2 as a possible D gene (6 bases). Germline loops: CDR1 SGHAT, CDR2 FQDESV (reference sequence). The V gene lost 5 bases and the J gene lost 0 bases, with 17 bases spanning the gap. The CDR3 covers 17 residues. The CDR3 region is CASSALSAGRSYNEQFF. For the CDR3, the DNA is TGTGCCAGCAGCGCCTTGTCGGCGGGACGCTCCTACAATGAGCAGTTCTTC.

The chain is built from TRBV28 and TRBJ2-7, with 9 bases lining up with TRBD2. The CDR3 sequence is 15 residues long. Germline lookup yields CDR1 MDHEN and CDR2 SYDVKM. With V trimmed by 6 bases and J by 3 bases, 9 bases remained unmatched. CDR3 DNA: TGTGCCAGCAGATCCCCGATAGCGGGAGACTACGAGCAGTACTTC. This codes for CASRSPIAGDYEQYF.

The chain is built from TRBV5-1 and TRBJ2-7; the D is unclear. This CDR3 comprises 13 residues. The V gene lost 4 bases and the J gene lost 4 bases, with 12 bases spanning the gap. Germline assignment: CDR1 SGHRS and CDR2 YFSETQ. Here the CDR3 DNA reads TGCGCCAGCAGCCCGGTGGACGGATACGAGCAGTACTTC. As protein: CASSPVDGYEQYF.

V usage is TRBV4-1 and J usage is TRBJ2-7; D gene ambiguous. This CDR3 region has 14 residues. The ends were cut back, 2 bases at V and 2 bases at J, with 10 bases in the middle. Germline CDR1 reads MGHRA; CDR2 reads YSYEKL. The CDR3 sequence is CASSQRDGAYEQYF. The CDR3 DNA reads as TGCGCCAGCAGCCAACGTGACGGAGCCTACGAGCAGTACTTC.

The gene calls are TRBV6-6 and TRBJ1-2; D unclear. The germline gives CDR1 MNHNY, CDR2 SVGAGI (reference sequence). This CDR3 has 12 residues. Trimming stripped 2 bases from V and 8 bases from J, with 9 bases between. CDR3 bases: TGTGCCAGCAGTTACCTGGCTGCAGGCTACACCTTC. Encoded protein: CASSYLAAGYTF.

In DNA, the CDR3 is TGTGCCAGCAGCTTAGAGGCGACAGGGGGCCAAGAGACCCAGTACTTC. The encoded protein is CASSLEATGGQETQYF. This rearrangement joins TRBV7-8 to TRBJ2-5, with TRBD1 matching over 9 bases. The V gene end was trimmed by 1 base and the J gene end by 1 base; junction bases not matched to a gene: 4. Per germline, CDR1 SGHVS and CDR2 FQNEAQ. The CDR3 spans 16 residues.